The clone carrying this T cell receptor (beta chain) was recorded only once. Repertoires were generated with immunoSEQ multiplex PCR, while TCRdb's copy carries only in-frame clones and drops some. The data contain 300,000 to 350,000 clones, roughly 86% of them singletons. The record originates from a study of blood T cell repertoires in COVID-19. Whole-study context: COVID-19 samples, acute and convalescent, were from the United States, Italy and Spain. PBMCs, B-cell-depleted T cells, or T cells provided the cDNA or gDNA that made up the material.

Individuals drawn from about 26 US areas were roughly 18 to 95 years old. In Cohort 3, a recovered donor had either two negative PCRs, clearance, or symptom resolution. The CDR3 consists of 14 residues. Germline V lookup: CDR1 MGHDK, CDR2 SYGVNS. V dropped 7 bases and J dropped 9; count of bases not matched to a gene: 10. The clonotype originates from a woman under 40 who had recovered from COVID-19. The source material was PBMCs or T cells enriched from blood (not recorded which). The V and J genes are TRBV25-1 and TRBJ2-1; 9 nucleotides agree with TRBD2. Here the CDR3 reads CASTKAGGVGEQFF. CDR3 nucleotide sequence: TGTGCCAGCACGAAAGCGGGAGGAGTTGGTGAGCAGTTCTTC.